Presented here are 2 T cell receptor beta chains from one specimen sequenced in a study of technical replicates of blood from a handful of donors. The data were produced by immunoSEQ multiplex PCR, yet TCRdb's version contains in-frame clones alone and is incomplete. The data hold 65,000 to 85,000 clones, with roughly 96% observed a single time. The sample consisted of T cells isolated from PBMCs. Every receptor here comes from a human donor in good health.

The CDR3 reads CASSPGGAGDYGYTF. As DNA, the CDR3 is TGTGCCAGCAGCCCAGGGGGTGCGGGTGACTATGGCTACACCTTC. The gene calls are TRBV5-5 and TRBJ1-2, with 7 bases lining up with TRBD1. Germline V lookup: CDR1 SGHKS, CDR2 YYEKEE (reference sequence). The CDR3 spans 15 residues. Trimming at V came to 4 bases and at J to 3 bases, leaving 9 bases not matched to a gene. The variable domain in full, completed from reference TRBV5-5 and TRBJ1-2, reads DAGVTQSPTHLIKTRGQQVTLRCSPISGHKSVSWYQQVLGQGPQFIFQYYEKEERGRGNFPDRFSARQFPNYSSELNVNALLLGDSALYLCASSPGGAGDYGYTFGSGTRLTVV.

This chain connects TRBV7-6 to TRBJ2-3, with a weak D call TRBD2 (6 bases). This CDR3 spans 15 amino acids. With 7 bases removed from V and 3 bases from J, the gap between germline ends came to 17 bases. Per germline, CDR1 SGHVS and CDR2 FNYEAQ. As DNA, the CDR3 is TGTGCCAGCACCCCCCGGGAGAGGAGGACAGATACGCAGTATTTT. This translates into CASTPRERRTDTQYF.